The T cell receptor (beta chain) under discussion was sequenced for a study of cytomegalovirus exposure and HLA in healthy donors. The table came from immunoSEQ multiplex PCR; TCRdb's copy has only in-frame clones and leaves some out. The table records 40,000 to 55,000 clones, 93% of them present only once. The germline V gene has CDR1 PRHDT and CDR2 FYEKMQ (reference sequence). V was pared by 4 bases and J by 4 bases, with 5 bases of the junction left unmatched. The CDR3 totals 16 residues. The receptor was isolated from a woman between 18 and 29 years old in good health and CMV-seronegative. This sequence joins TRBV13 and TRBJ2-5; 14 bases map to TRBD2. Sequencing was performed on PBMCs. The CDR3 sequence is CASSSGLAGVRETQYF. CDR3 nucleotides: TGTGCCAGCAGCTCGGGACTAGCGGGAGTCAGAGAGACCCAGTACTTC.